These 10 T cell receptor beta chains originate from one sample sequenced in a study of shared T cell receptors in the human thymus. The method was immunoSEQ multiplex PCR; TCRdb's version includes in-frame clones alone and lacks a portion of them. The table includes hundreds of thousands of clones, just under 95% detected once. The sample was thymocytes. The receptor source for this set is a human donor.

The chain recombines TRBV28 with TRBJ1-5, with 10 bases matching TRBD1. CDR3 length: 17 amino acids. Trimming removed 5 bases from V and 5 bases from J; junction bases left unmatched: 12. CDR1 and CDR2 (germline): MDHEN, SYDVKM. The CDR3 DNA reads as TGTGCCAGCAGTCCCAGGGCTGGGACAGGGGTCCATCAGCCCCAGCATTTT. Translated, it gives CASSPRAGTGVHQPQHF.

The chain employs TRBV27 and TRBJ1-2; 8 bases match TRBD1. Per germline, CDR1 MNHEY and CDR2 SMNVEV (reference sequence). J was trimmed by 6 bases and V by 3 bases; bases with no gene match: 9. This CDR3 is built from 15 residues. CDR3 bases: TGTGCCAGCAGTTTGGCAGGGGGCTTCCTTGATGGCTACACCTTC. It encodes CASSLAGGFLDGYTF.

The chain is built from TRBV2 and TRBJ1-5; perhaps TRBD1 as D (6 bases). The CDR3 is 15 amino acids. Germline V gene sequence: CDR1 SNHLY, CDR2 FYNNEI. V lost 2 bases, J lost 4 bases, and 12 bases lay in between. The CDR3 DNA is TGTGCCAGCAGTGAAAGGGGGAATAGGAATCAGCCCCAGCATTTT. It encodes CASSERGNRNQPQHF.

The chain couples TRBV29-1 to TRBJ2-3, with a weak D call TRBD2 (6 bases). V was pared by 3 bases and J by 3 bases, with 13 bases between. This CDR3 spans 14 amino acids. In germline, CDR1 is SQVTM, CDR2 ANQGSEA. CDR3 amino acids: CSVDGGGGTDTQYF. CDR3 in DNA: TGCAGCGTTGACGGGGGAGGCGGGACAGATACGCAGTATTTT.

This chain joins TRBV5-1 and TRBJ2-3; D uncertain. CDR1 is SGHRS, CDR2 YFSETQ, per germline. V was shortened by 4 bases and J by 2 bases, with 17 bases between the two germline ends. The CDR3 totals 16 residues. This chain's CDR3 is CASSESGVRPTDTQYF. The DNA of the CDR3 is TGCGCCAGCAGCGAAAGTGGCGTACGGCCCACAGATACGCAGTATTTT.

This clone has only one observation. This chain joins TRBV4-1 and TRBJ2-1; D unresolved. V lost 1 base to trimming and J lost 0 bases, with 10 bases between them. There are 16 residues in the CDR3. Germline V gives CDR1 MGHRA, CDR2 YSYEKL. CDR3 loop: CASSQGKRSSYNEQFF. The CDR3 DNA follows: TGCGCCAGCAGCCAAGGGAAGCGTTCCTCCTACAATGAGCAGTTCTTC.

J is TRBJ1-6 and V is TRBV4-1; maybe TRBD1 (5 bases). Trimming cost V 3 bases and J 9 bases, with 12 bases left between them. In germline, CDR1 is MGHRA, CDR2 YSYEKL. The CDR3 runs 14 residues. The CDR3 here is CASSHRPQGSPLHF. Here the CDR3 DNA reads TGCGCCAGCAGCCATAGGCCCCAGGGTTCACCCCTCCACTTT.

The CDR3 loop is CSVVPAGRRGYTF. CDR3 nucleotide sequence: TGCAGCGTTGTTCCGGCTGGGAGGAGAGGCTACACCTTC. The rearrangement joins TRBV29-1 to TRBJ1-2; no clear D. V was pared by 4 bases and J by 8 bases, with 17 bases between. The CDR3 loop spans 13 amino acids. Germline assignment: CDR1 SQVTM and CDR2 ANQGSEA.

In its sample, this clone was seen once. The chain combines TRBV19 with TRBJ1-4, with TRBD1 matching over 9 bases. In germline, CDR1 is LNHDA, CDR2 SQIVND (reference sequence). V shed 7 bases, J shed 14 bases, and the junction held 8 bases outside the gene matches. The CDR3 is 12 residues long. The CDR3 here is CASNKPGTGLFF. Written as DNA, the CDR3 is TGTGCCAGTAACAAACCCGGGACAGGGCTGTTTTTT.

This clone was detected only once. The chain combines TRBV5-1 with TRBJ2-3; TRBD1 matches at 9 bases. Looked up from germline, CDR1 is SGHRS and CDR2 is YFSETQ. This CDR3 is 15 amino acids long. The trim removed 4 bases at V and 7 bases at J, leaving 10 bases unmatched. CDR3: CASSQTQGAQNTQYF. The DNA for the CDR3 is TGCGCCAGCAGCCAAACACAGGGGGCGCAAAATACGCAGTATTTT.